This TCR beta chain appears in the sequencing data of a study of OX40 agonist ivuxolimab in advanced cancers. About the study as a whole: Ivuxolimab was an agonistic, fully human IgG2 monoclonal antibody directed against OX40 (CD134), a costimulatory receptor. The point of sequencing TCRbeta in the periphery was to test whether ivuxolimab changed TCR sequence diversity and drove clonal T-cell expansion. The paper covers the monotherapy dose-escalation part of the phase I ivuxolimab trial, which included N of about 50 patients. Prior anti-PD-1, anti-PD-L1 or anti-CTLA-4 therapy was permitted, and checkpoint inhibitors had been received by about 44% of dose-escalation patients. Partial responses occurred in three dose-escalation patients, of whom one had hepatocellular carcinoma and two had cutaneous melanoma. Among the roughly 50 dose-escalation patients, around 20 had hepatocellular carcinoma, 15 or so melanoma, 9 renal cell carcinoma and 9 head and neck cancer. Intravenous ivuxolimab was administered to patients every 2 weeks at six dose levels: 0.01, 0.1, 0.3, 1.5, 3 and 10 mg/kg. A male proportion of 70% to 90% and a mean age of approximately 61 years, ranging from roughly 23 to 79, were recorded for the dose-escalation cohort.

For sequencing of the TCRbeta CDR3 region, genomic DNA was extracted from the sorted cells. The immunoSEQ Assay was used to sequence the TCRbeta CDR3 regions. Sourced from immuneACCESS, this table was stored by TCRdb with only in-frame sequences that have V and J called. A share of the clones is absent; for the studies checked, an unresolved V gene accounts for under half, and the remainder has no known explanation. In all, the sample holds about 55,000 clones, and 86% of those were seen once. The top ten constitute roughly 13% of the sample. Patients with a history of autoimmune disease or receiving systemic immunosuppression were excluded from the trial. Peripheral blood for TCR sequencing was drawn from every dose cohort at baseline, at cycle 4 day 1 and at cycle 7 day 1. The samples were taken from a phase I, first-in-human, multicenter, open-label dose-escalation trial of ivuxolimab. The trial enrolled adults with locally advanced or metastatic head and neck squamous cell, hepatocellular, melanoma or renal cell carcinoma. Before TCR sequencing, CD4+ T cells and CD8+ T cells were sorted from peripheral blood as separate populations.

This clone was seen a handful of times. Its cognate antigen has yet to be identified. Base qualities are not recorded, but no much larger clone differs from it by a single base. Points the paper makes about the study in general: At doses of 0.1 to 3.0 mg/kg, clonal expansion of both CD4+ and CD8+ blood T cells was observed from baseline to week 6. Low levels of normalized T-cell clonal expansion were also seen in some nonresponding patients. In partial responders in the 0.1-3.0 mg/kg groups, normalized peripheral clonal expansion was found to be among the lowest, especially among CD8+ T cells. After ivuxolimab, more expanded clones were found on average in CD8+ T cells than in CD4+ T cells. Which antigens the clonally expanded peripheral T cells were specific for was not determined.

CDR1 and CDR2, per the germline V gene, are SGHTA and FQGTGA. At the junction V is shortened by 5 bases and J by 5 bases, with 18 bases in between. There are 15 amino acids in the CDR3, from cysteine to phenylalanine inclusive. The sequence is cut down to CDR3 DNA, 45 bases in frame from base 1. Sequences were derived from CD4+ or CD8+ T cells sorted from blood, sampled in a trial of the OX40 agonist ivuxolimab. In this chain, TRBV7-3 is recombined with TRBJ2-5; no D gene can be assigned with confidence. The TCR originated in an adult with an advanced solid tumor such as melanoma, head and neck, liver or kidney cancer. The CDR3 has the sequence CASSPTIYDRETQYF. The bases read TGTGCCAGCAGCCCCACCATTTATGATCGGGAGACCCAGTACTTC.